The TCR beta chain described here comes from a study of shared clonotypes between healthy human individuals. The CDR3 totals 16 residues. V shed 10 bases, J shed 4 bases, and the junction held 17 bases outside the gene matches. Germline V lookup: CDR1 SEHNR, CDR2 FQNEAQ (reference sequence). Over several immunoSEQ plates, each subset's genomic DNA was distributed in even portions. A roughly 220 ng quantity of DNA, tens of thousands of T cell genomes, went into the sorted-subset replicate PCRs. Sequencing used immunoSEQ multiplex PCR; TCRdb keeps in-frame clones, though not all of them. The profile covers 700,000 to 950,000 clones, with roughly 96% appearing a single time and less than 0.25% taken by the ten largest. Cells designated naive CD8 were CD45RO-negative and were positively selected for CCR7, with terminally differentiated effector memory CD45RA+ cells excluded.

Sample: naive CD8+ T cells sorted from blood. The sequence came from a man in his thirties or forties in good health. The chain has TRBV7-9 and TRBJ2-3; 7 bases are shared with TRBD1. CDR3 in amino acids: CATSQGIGLSADTQYF. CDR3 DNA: TGTGCCACTTCACAGGGGATCGGCCTTAGTGCAGATACGCAGTATTTT.